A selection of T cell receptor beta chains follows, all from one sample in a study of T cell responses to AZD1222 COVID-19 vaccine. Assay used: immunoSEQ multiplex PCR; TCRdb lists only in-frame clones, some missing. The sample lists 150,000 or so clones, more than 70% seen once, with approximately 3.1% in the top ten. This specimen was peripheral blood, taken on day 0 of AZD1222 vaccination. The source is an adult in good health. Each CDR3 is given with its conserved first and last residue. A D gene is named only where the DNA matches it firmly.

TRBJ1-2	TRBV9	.	CASSVGPAGYNYGYTF	TGTGCCAGCAGCGTAGGCCCAGCAGGGTACAACTATGGCTACACCTTC
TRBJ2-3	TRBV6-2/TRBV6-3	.	CASSHTSTDTQYF	TGTGCCAGCAGTCATACTAGCACAGATACGCAGTATTTT
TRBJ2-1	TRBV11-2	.	CASSFPGREQFF	TGTGCCAGCAGCTTCCCAGGACGGGAGCAGTTCTTC
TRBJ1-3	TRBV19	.	CASSIAFSRSSGNTIYF	TGTGCCAGTAGTATAGCCTTTTCGAGAAGCTCTGGAAACACCATATATTTT
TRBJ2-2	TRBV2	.	CASRAGILNTGELFF	TGTGCCAGCAGAGCCGGGATTCTCAACACCGGGGAGCTGTTTTTT
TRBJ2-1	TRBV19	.	CASSILRESAYNEQFF	TGTGCCAGTAGTATACTGAGGGAGAGCGCCTACAATGAGCAGTTCTTC
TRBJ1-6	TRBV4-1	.	CASSQSGRVSPLHF	TGCGCCAGCAGCCAATCCGGACGGGTTTCACCCCTCCACTTT
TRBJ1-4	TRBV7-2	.	CASSTGHGEKLFF	TGTGCCAGCAGCACGGGACACGGGGAAAAACTGTTTTTT
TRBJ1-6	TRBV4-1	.	CASSQIVSSYNSPLHF	TGCGCCAGCAGCCAGATTGTTAGCTCCTATAATTCACCCCTCCACTTT
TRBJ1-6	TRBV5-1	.	CASSSGARQQSPLHF	TGCGCCAGCAGCTCCGGGGCCCGACAGCAATCACCCCTCCACTTT
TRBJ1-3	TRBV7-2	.	CASSATMGNTIYF	TGTGCCAGCAGCGCGACAATGGGAAACACCATATATTTT
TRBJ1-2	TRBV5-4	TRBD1	CASSLLFGQGDYGYTF	TGTGCCAGCAGCTTGCTATTTGGACAGGGCGACTATGGCTACACCTTC
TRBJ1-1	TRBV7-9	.	CASSPPKVGVEAFF	TGTGCCAGCAGCCCTCCGAAGGTGGGAGTCGAAGCTTTCTTT
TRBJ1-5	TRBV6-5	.	CASSLTGGGRQPQHF	TGTGCCAGCAGTCTTACTGGAGGGGGACGTCAGCCCCAGCATTTT
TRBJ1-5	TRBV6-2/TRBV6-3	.	CASSYSNPNQPQHF	TGTGCCAGCAGTTACTCGAACCCCAATCAGCCCCAGCATTTT
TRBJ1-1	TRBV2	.	CASKGFGTEAFF	TGTGCCAGCAAAGGTTTTGGCACTGAAGCTTTCTTT
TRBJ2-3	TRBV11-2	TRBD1	CASSSNGQAKYF	TGTGCCAGCAGCTCCAATGGACAGGCGAAGTATTTT
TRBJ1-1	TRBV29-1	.	CSVGSLSLLTEAFF	TGCAGCGTTGGGTCTCTCTCCCTGTTAACTGAAGCTTTCTTT